This T cell receptor (beta chain) derives from a study of cytomegalovirus exposure and HLA in healthy donors. Concerning this clone: Its antigen is undetermined.

Study results and limitations: Among TCR beta chains of equal frequency, HLA-associated ones were more clonally expanded in a later analysis. With later analysis, a missense DCLRE1C variant became linked to TCR beta V- and J-gene trimming. Among the CMV-associated chains, three were confirmed in vitro as specific for CMV antigens. Among the sequence variants, a highly shared cluster was likely an artifact of sequencing.

The PCR contained 60 Vbeta and 13 Jbeta primers. Libraries were prepared by immunoSEQ multiplex PCR; TCRdb keeps only in-frame clonotypes and omits some of them. The data contain some 170,000 clones, approximately 72% of them singletons. V shed 2 bases and J shed 3 bases, with 10 bases lying between them. The germline CDR1 and CDR2 sequences are SEHNR and FQNEAQ (reference sequence). This CDR3 has 14 amino acids. The TCR sequence derives from a human donor in good health. Specimen: PBMCs. This chain connects TRBV7-9 to TRBJ1-2; no reliable D call. CDR3 in DNA: TGTGCCAGCAGCTTAACAGCGGTAGACTATGGCTACACCTTC. It codes for CASSLTAVDYGYTF.